The following is a T cell receptor (beta chain) sequence with its context. The entry originates in a study of blood T cell repertoires in COVID-19. Study in general: Italy, Spain and the United States were the sources of the convalescent and acute COVID-19 samples.

Original handling: Using reference gene primer amplification, nucleated cell counts were estimated. Sequencing was performed with immunoSEQ multiplex PCR; in TCRdb, only in-frame clones are kept and a portion is missing. V and J calls and clone size are those listed in that table; D and trimming were worked out from the DNA. This repertoire shows 240,000 or so clones, roughly 80% found once; its top ten account for less than 3.5%. The junction had 3 bases not matched to a gene; V was cut back by 7 bases and J by 0 bases. CDR1 and CDR2 (germline): LGHDT, YNNKEL (reference sequence). The CDR3 is 14 residues long.

The J gene is TRBJ1-1, the V gene TRBV3-1 (or the pseudogene TRBV3-2); 9 bases are shared with TRBD1. Sequenced sample: peripheral blood. This clonotype was sampled from a young woman with acute or convalescent COVID-19. CDR3 amino acids: CASKRQGVNTEAFF. CDR3 nucleotide sequence: TGTGCCAGCAAAAGACAGGGGGTGAACACTGAAGCTTTCTTT.